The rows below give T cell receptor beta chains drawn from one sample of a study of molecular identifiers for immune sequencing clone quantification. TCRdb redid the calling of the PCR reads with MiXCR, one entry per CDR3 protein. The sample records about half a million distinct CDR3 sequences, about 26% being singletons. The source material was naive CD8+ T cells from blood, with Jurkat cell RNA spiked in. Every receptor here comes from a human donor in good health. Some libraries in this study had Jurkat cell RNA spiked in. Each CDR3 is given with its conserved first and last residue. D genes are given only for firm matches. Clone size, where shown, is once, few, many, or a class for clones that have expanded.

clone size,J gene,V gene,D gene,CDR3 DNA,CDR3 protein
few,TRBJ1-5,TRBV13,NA,TGTGCCAGCAGCTTAAGGAACCTCAATCAGCCCCAGCATTTT,CASSLRNLNQPQHF
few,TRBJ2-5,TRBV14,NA,TGTGCCAGCAGCCAAGTGAGGGGGGAGGTCCAAGAGACCCAGTACTTC,CASSQVRGEVQETQYF
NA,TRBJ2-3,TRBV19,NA,TGTGCCAGTAGTATAGATGTAGAGGGCGATACGCAGTATTTT,CASSIDVEGDTQYF
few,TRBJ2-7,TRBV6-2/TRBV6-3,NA,TGTGCCAGCAATCCCAGTTCAAGGGTGTACTACGAGCAGTACTTC,CASNPSSRVYYEQYF
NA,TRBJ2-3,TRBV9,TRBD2,TGTGCCAGCAGCGTAGCAACTAGCGGGAATACAGATACGCAGTATTTT,CASSVATSGNTDTQYF
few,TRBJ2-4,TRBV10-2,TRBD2,TGCGCCAGCAGTGAGTCCCAACTAGCGGGGCTAAACATTCAGTACTTC,CASSESQLAGLNIQYF
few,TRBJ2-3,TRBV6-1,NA,TGTGCCAGCAGTGAAGCGGGGGGGCACGCAGATACGCAGTATTTT,CASSEAGGHADTQYF
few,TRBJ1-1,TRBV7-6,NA,TGTGCCAGCAGCTTAGGAGCAGAAATGAACACTGAAGCTTTCTTT,CASSLGAEMNTEAFF
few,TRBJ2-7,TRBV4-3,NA,TGCGCCAGCAGCCAGGACCTGGGGGAAGCCTACGAGCAGTACTTC,CASSQDLGEAYEQYF
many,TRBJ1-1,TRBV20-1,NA,TGCAGTGCTAGAGATGACAGACTAAACACTGAAGCTTTCTTT,CSARDDRLNTEAFF
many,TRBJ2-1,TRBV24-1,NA,TGTGCCACCAGTGATTTTAGCCGATACAATGAGCAGTTCTTC,CATSDFSRYNEQFF
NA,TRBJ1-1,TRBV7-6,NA,TGTGCCAGCAGCCGGTGGAGGACAGAGGACACTGAAGCTTTCTTT,CASSRWRTEDTEAFF
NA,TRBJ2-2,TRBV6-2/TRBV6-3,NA,TGTGCCAGCACCTACACCGGAACCGGGGAGCTGTTTTTT,CASTYTGTGELFF
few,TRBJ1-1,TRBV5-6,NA,TGTGCCAGCAGCCACGACAGCCACACTGAAGCTTTCTTT,CASSHDSHTEAFF
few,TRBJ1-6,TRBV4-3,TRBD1,TGCGCCAGCAGCCAAGACGGGACAGGGGTCGGGCCCCTCCACTTT,CASSQDGTGVGPLHF
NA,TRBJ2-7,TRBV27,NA,TGTGCCAGCAGTTTATCACCGGACGGAGCCTACGAGCAGTACTTC,CASSLSPDGAYEQYF
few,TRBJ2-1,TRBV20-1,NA,TGCAGTGCTAGAGATGGGCAGGGGGGTGTACGCAATGAGCAGTTCTTC,CSARDGQGGVRNEQFF
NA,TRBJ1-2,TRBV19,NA,TGTGCCAGTAGTCCAGGGGCGAGCTATGGCTACACCTTC,CASSPGASYGYTF
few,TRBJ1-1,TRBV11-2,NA,TGTGCCAGCAGCTGGGGGGGGAGGCAAACTGAAGCTTTCTTT,CASSWGGRQTEAFF
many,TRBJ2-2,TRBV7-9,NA,TGTGCCAGCAGCTTCCACTCTACCTATATTACCGGGGAGCTGTTTTTT,CASSFHSTYITGELFF
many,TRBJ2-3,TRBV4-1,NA,TGCGCCAGCAGCCAAGATCCAGCCTATTATGCAGATACGCAGTATTTT,CASSQDPAYYADTQYF
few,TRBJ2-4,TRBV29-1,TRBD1,TGCAGCGTGACCCCTACAGGGGTTGGAAGCATTCAGTACTTC,CSVTPTGVGSIQYF
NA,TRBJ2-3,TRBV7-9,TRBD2,TGTGCCAGCAGCGAAACAGCGGGATGGGCGGATACGCAGTATTTT,CASSETAGWADTQYF
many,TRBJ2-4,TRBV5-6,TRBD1,TGTGCCAGCAGCCTGGAGGACAGGATCAAAAACATTCAGTACTTC,CASSLEDRIKNIQYF
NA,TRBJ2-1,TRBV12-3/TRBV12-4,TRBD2,TGTGCCAGCAGTTTTGTGACAGCGGGAGATGAGCAGTTCTTC,CASSFVTAGDEQFF
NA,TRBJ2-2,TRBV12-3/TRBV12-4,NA,TGTGCCAGCAGTGCCTGTCGCACCGGGGAGCTGTTTTTT,CASSACRTGELFF
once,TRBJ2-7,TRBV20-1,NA,TGCAGTACTCGGTCCGGGAGCAGGAACTCCTACGAGCAGTACTTC,CSTRSGSRNSYEQYF
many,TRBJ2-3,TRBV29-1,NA,TGCAGCGTTGTCACAGATACGCAGTATTTT,CSVVTDTQYF
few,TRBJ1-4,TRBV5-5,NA,TGTGCCAGCAGCAAGGGACAAACCAGGACTAATGAAAAACTGTTTTTT,CASSKGQTRTNEKLFF
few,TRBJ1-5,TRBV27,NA,TGTGCCAGCAGTAAACAGGGTAGCAATCAGCCCCAGCATTTT,CASSKQGSNQPQHF
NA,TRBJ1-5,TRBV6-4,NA,TGTGCCAGCACCAATCCCGCGGGAGGGTGGCCTCCGCCCCAGCATTTT,CASTNPAGGWPPPQHF
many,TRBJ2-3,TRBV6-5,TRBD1,TGTGCCAGCAGTTCTCCCAACAGGGGTCTGGCAACAGATACGCAGTATTTT,CASSSPNRGLATDTQYF
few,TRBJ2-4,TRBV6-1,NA,TGTGCCAGCAGTGAAGCGGGCGGCGAGTACTTC,CASSEAGGEYF
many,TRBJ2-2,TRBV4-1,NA,TGCGCCAGCAGCCAAGATCCCCGGGTATATGTCGGGGAGCTGTTTTTT,CASSQDPRVYVGELFF
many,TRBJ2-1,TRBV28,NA,TGTGCCAGCAGCACACCAACTCGCCGCTCCTACAATGAGCAGTTCTTC,CASSTPTRRSYNEQFF
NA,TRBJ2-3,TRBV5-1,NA,TGCGCCAGCAGCTGGGCAGGGGATGCTACAGATACGCAGTATTTT,CASSWAGDATDTQYF
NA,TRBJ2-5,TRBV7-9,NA,TGTGCCAGCAGCTTAGGCCGCCACCAAGAGACCCAGTACTTC,CASSLGRHQETQYF
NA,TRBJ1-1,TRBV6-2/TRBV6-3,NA,TGTGCCAGCAGTTACTCAGTATTCAAGAGTGAAGCTTTCTTT,CASSYSVFKSEAFF
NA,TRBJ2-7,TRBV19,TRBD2,TGTGCCGGTAGTATGGGCGGGAGCTACTACGAGCAGTACTTC,CAGSMGGSYYEQYF
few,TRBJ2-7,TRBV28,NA,TGTGCCAGCAGTTTAGGTTCCAGGGCGGCCTACGAGCAGTACTTC,CASSLGSRAAYEQYF
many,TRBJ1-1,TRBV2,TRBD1,TGTGCCAGCAGGTTGGACAGGGGGAACATGAACACTGAAGCTTTCTTT,CASRLDRGNMNTEAFF
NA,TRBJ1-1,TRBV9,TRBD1,TGTGCCAGCAGCACGCCGGGACAGAGGAACACTGAAGCTTTCTTT,CASSTPGQRNTEAFF
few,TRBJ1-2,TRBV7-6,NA,TGTGCCAGCAGCTTAGCAGCGTTCTATGGCTACACCTTC,CASSLAAFYGYTF
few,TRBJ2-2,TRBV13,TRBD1,TGTGCCGGAAGTACAGGGGGCGCGACCGGGGAGCTGTTTTTT,CAGSTGGATGELFF
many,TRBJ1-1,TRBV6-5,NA,TGTGCCAGCAGTTACTCGCTGGGCACTGAAGCTTTCTTT,CASSYSLGTEAFF
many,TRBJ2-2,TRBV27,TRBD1,TGTGCCAGCAGTCCAGACGACAGGGGGCTGGTAACCGGGGAGCTGTTTTTT,CASSPDDRGLVTGELFF
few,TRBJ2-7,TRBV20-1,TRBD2,TGCAGTGCTAGAGGGACTAGCGGGAGTGACGAGCAGTACTTC,CSARGTSGSDEQYF
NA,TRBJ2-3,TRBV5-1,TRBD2,TGCGCCAGCTGGGGACTAGCGGGGGGGCAGAAAGATACGCAGTATTTT,CASWGLAGGQKDTQYF
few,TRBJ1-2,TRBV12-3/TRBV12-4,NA,TGTGCCAGCAGTTTTTGGGGGATTAAGGGCTACACCTTC,CASSFWGIKGYTF
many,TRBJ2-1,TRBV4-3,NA,TGTGCCAGCAGCCTAGGGACCAGCTCCTACAATGAGCAGTTCTTC,CASSLGTSSYNEQFF
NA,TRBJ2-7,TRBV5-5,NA,TGTGCCAGCAGCTCCTCGGGACAAAGCTCCTACGAGCAGTACTTC,CASSSSGQSSYEQYF
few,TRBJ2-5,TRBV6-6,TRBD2,TGTGCCAGCAGTACCTCGCTAGCGGGAGAAGAGACCCAGTACTTC,CASSTSLAGEETQYF
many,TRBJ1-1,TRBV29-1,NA,TGCAGCGTTGTTGTTCCCACCGATGAAGCTTTCTTT,CSVVVPTDEAFF
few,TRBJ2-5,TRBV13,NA,TGTGCCAGCAGCTTATTTGGTAGCGGGACCCAGTACTTC,CASSLFGSGTQYF
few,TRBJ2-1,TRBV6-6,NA,TGTGCCAGCAGTCTTTTTGCCTACAATGAGCAGTTCTTC,CASSLFAYNEQFF